The source of this T cell receptor (beta chain) is a study of regulatory T cells in long-lasting Graves disease. The time point: persistent/refractory GD, antithyroid drugs over 5 years with positive TRAb. From PBMCs, RNA was extracted and then used to make the TCR library. Assembly of TCR beta libraries relied on iRepertoire HTBI primers together with Arm-PCR of CDR3 regions. Study processing details: Across all samples, roughly 62 TRBV segments and more than 11 TRBJ segments were identified. TCRdb re-derived calls from the multiplex PCR reads in MiXCR, one entry per CDR3 protein. These V and J calls derive from TCRdb rather than the authors' analysis. The sample has about 660,000 distinct CDR3 sequences, about 30% seen once. The sequence derives from a female donor with Graves disease. The sample was peripheral blood mononuclear cells (PBMCs), taken when the disease was refractory, from a patient treated with antithyroid drugs.

The CDR3 bases are TGTGCCAGCAGCTCTGGACTAGCGGGAGATACGCAGTATTTT. Residues: CASSSGLAGDTQYF. The chain uses TRBV11-3 and TRBJ2-3, with 11 bases matching TRBD2. V was clipped by 4 bases and J by 5 bases; unmatched bases: 2. There are 14 residues in the CDR3. Germline CDR1 SGHNT, CDR2 YENEEA.